Listed below are T cell receptor beta chains from one sample, sequenced in a study of shared clonotypes between healthy human individuals. Sequenced by immunoSEQ multiplex PCR; TCRdb stores in-frame clones only, minus some. The sample has some 2,000,000 clones, 90% to 97% seen once; the top ten hold more than 0.1%. The sequenced sample consisted of naive CD4+ T cells sorted from blood. The receptors originated from a young man in good health. The CDR3 runs from the conserved cysteine through the conserved F or W. D genes are given only for firm matches. Where a row states a size, it is once, few, many or the class of an expanded clone; other rows omit it.

-	TRBV30	TRBJ1-3	-	CAWSVSAGAAGNTIYF	TGTGCCTGGAGTGTAAGTGCGGGGGCAGCTGGAAACACCATATATTTT
-	TRBV6-5	TRBJ1-2	-	CASSSRGGYTF	TGTGCCAGCAGTTCGCGGGGTGGCTACACCTTC
-	TRBV25-1	TRBJ1-3	-	CASSRAGSGNTIYF	TGTGCCAGCAGCCGAGCCGGCTCTGGAAACACCATATATTTT
once	TRBV5-1	TRBJ2-7	-	CASSLRYSSYEQYF	TGCGCCAGCAGCTTGCGGTACAGCTCCTACGAGCAGTACTTC
-	TRBV7-2	TRBJ2-3	-	CASSPAQVTDTQYF	TGTGCCAGCAGCCCAGCCCAGGTCACAGATACGCAGTATTTT
-	TRBV5-4	TRBJ2-5	TRBD2	CASSFSGGQETQYF	TGTGCCAGCAGTTTTAGCGGGGGCCAAGAGACCCAGTACTTC
-	TRBV25-1	TRBJ1-2	TRBD1	CASSGDGQGGYGYTF	TGTGCCAGCAGTGGAGATGGACAGGGGGGCTATGGCTACACCTTC
-	TRBV19	TRBJ2-7	-	CASRRGSSSYEQYF	TGTGCCAGTAGGCGAGGGAGCTCCTCCTACGAGCAGTACTTC
-	TRBV11-2	TRBJ2-2	TRBD1	CASSTRQGNTGELFF	TGTGCCAGCAGCACGAGACAGGGGAACACCGGGGAGCTGTTTTTT
-	TRBV5-5	TRBJ1-1	-	CASSADSEGYTEAFF	TGTGCCAGCAGCGCGGACAGTGAAGGATACACTGAAGCTTTCTTT
-	TRBV28	TRBJ1-5	-	CASSIPSDSSPQHF	TGTGCCAGCAGTATACCCTCTGACAGTTCGCCCCAGCATTTT